Listed below are T cell receptor beta chains from one sample, sequenced in a study of cytomegalovirus exposure and HLA in healthy donors. Sequenced by immunoSEQ multiplex PCR; TCRdb stores in-frame clones only, minus some. Here the sample spans 95,000 to 100,000 clones, approximately 79% being singletons. Input material: PBMCs. All receptors come from a male donor in good health and CMV-seronegative. The CDR3 runs from the conserved cysteine through the conserved F or W. The D gene is left open where the match is weak. Some rows have no size entry. The others give once, few or many, or a class for an expanded clone.

j_call | v_call | clone_size | d_call | cdr3_aa | cdr3_nt
TRBJ1-2 | TRBV30 | few | TRBD1 | CAWGPQGAGYTF | TGTGCCTGGGGTCCCCAGGGGGCGGGCTACACCTTC
TRBJ1-1 | TRBV9 | few | - | CASSAGGGNTEAFF | TGTGCCAGCAGCGCGGGAGGGGGTAACACTGAAGCTTTCTTT
TRBJ2-1 | TRBV4-1 | - | TRBD2 | CASSQEGLTSGSLLWNEQFF | TGCGCCAGCAGCCAAGAAGGCCTAACTAGCGGGAGTCTTTTATGGAATGAGCAGTTCTTC
TRBJ2-7 | TRBV5-1 | - | TRBD1 | CASSIRTGASSYEQYF | TGCGCCAGCAGCATAAGGACAGGGGCGAGCTCCTACGAGCAGTACTTC
TRBJ2-5 | TRBV19 | - | - | CASSMGSRQYF | TGTGCCAGTAGTATGGGGAGTCGCCAGTACTTC
TRBJ2-7 | TRBV7-2 | - | TRBD2 | CASSLIGLAGYEQYF | TGTGCCAGCAGCTTAATTGGACTAGCGGGGTACGAGCAGTACTTC
TRBJ2-7 | TRBV19 | few | - | CTRREMCRQYF | TGTACTCGGAGGGAGATGTGTAGGCAGTACTTC
TRBJ1-1 | TRBV7-8 | - | - | CASSLAGANTEAFF | TGTGCCAGCAGCTTAGCAGGGGCGAACACTGAAGCTTTCTTT
TRBJ1-1 | TRBV7-8 | once | TRBD1 | CASSLALGQGAFAAEAFF | TGTGCCAGCAGCTTAGCTCTGGGACAGGGGGCTTTTGCCGCTGAAGCTTTCTTT
TRBJ1-1 | TRBV10-3 | - | - | CAIKPGGLGEAFF | TGTGCCATCAAACCCGGAGGGCTGGGTGAAGCTTTCTTT
TRBJ1-2 | TRBV5-5 | - | - | CASSLILGADYGYTF | TGTGCCAGCAGCTTGATTCTGGGGGCGGACTATGGCTACACCTTC
TRBJ2-7 | TRBV28 | - | - | CASGGQGSGYEQYF | TGTGCCAGCGGAGGGCAGGGATCAGGGTACGAGCAGTACTTC
TRBJ1-4 | TRBV10-3 | - | TRBD1 | CAIKGQGGTNEKLFF | TGTGCCATCAAGGGACAGGGGGGAACTAATGAAAAACTGTTTTTT
TRBJ2-1 | TRBV7-2 | - | - | CASSLVRGGENEQFF | TGTGCCAGCAGCTTAGTGCGGGGCGGGGAGAATGAGCAGTTCTTC
TRBJ2-1 | TRBV6-6 | - | TRBD2 | CASSLSGNYNEQFF | TGTGCCAGCAGTCTAAGCGGGAACTACAATGAGCAGTTCTTC
TRBJ1-5 | TRBV18 | - | TRBD1 | CASSPLGGTGNQPQHF | TGTGCCAGCTCACCACTTGGTGGGACAGGGAACCAGCCCCAGCATTTT
TRBJ1-1 | TRBV5-8 | - | - | CASSIQGVNTEAFF | TGTGCCAGCAGCATACAGGGCGTGAACACTGAAGCTTTCTTT
TRBJ1-1 | TRBV15 | - | - | CATSRDRAGSNTEAFF | TGTGCCACCAGCAGAGATCGGGCAGGGTCGAACACTGAAGCTTTCTTT
TRBJ2-2 | TRBV6-1 | - | - | CASNFRDIIPGELFF | TGTGCCAGCAACTTCCGGGACATTATCCCCGGGGAGCTGTTTTTT
TRBJ2-7 | TRBV30 | - | - | CAWTGTSPLYEQYF | TGTGCCTGGACCGGGACATCGCCCCTCTACGAGCAGTACTTC
TRBJ2-4 | TRBV28 | - | - | CASSLYGRQEFPKNIQYF | TGTGCCAGCAGTTTATATGGCCGACAGGAATTTCCCAAAAACATTCAGTACTTC
TRBJ2-7 | TRBV5-1 | - | - | CASSLGGTYEQYF | TGCGCCAGCAGCTTGGGAGGGACCTACGAGCAGTACTTC
TRBJ2-2 | TRBV5-4 | - | - | CASSSPWRENTGELFF | TGTGCCAGCAGCTCTCCATGGAGGGAAAACACCGGGGAGCTGTTTTTT
TRBJ1-4 | TRBV6-5 | - | - | CASSYAGAEKLFF | TGTGCCAGCAGTTACGCGGGGGCTGAAAAACTGTTTTTT
TRBJ2-2 | TRBV9 | once | TRBD2 | CASSVESSGRAFGELFF | TGTGCCAGCAGCGTAGAATCCAGCGGGAGGGCCTTCGGGGAGCTGTTTTTT
TRBJ2-7 | TRBV28 | once | - | CASRSGVSYEQYF | TGTGCCAGCCGTAGCGGAGTCTCCTACGAGCAGTACTTC
TRBJ2-1 | TRBV28 | - | - | CASRLNYNEQFF | TGTGCCAGCAGACTAAACTACAATGAGCAGTTCTTC
TRBJ2-7 | TRBV7-2 | - | - | CASSSAGPYEQYF | TGTGCCAGCAGCTCGGCGGGACCCTACGAGCAGTACTTC
TRBJ2-2 | TRBV28 | - | TRBD1 | CASSLSGTGVAGELFF | TGTGCCAGCAGTTTGTCCGGGACAGGGGTGGCCGGGGAGCTGTTTTTT
TRBJ1-5 | TRBV10-3 | - | TRBD1 | CATSPSGGEANQPQHF | TGTGCCACCAGCCCATCAGGGGGCGAGGCGAATCAGCCCCAGCATTTT
TRBJ1-1 | TRBV29-1 | - | TRBD1 | CSGTGVQMNTEAFF | TGCAGCGGAACAGGGGTCCAAATGAACACTGAAGCTTTCTTT
TRBJ2-7 | TRBV7-2 | - | TRBD1 | CASSRNPGTGVYEQYF | TGTGCCAGCAGCAGAAACCCCGGGACAGGGGTGTACGAGCAGTACTTC
TRBJ2-3 | TRBV30 | - | TRBD2 | CAWGWGSGNTDTQYF | TGTGCCTGGGGGTGGGGTAGCGGGAACACAGATACGCAGTATTTT
TRBJ2-4 | TRBV6-1 | - | - | CASSFPGVGKNIQYF | TGTGCCAGCAGTTTCCCAGGGGTGGGCAAAAACATTCAGTACTTC
TRBJ2-3 | TRBV10-2 | - | TRBD1 | CASSESRGQGADTQYF | TGCGCCAGCAGTGAGTCGAGGGGGCAAGGGGCAGATACGCAGTATTTT
TRBJ2-7 | TRBV6-1 | once | - | CASSEAGSYEQYF | TGTGCCAGCAGTGAGGCAGGCTCCTACGAGCAGTACTTC
TRBJ2-3 | TRBV25-1 | - | - | CASSDRTGYGTQYF | TGTGCCAGCAGTGACCGAACAGGTTACGGTACGCAGTATTTT
TRBJ2-5 | TRBV5-4 | once | TRBD2 | CASTPSGGSQETQYF | TGTGCCAGCACTCCCAGCGGGGGTTCCCAAGAGACCCAGTACTTC
TRBJ2-7 | TRBV7-9 | - | - | CASSRAEGYEQYF | TGTGCCAGCAGTCGAGCGGAGGGTTACGAGCAGTACTTC
TRBJ2-1 | TRBV7-2 | few | TRBD1 | CASSQQGASDEQFF | TGTGCCAGCAGCCAACAGGGGGCGTCGGATGAGCAGTTCTTC
TRBJ2-2 | TRBV6-5 | - | - | CASRLANTGELFF | TGTGCCAGCAGGCTAGCCAACACCGGGGAGCTGTTTTTT
TRBJ2-7 | TRBV5-6 | - | - | CASSYPRPGITSYEQYF | TGTGCCAGCAGCTACCCGCGCCCCGGGATAACCTCCTACGAGCAGTACTTC
TRBJ2-7 | TRBV5-6 | - | TRBD2 | CASSLVLAEYEQYF | TGTGCCAGCAGCTTGGTACTAGCGGAATACGAGCAGTACTTC
TRBJ1-1 | TRBV5-4 | - | - | CASRGQPVGTEAFF | TGTGCCAGCAGAGGACAGCCTGTTGGCACTGAAGCTTTCTTT
TRBJ2-7 | TRBV7-2 | - | TRBD2 | CASSRTALAGVRVYEQYF | TGTGCCAGCAGCCGAACGGCACTAGCGGGTGTACGAGTCTACGAGCAGTACTTC
TRBJ2-7 | TRBV5-6 | - | - | CASSFGTGVYEQYF | TGTGCCAGCAGCTTTGGGACGGGAGTCTACGAGCAGTACTTC
TRBJ1-5 | TRBV9 | once | - | CASSVGLGGQPQHF | TGTGCCAGCAGCGTAGGGCTAGGGGGTCAGCCCCAGCATTTT
TRBJ1-2 | TRBV14 | - | TRBD1 | CASSPRQGSGYTF | TGTGCCAGCAGCCCCCGACAGGGGTCTGGCTACACCTTC
TRBJ2-6 | TRBV19 | few | TRBD1 | CASSIWTGDSGANVLTF | TGTGCCAGTAGTATTTGGACAGGGGACTCTGGGGCCAACGTCCTGACTTTC
TRBJ2-1 | TRBV27 | once | TRBD2 | CASSSMAGAAYNEQFF | TGTGCCAGCAGTTCAATGGCGGGAGCGGCCTACAATGAGCAGTTCTTC
TRBJ1-4 | TRBV4-1 | few | - | CASSQVGLTTTGLSKKLFF | TGCGCCAGCAGCCAAGTGGGACTTACGACCACCGGGCTCTCTAAAAAACTGTTTTTT
TRBJ1-5 | TRBV2 | - | TRBD1 | CASSFRDRGNQPQHF | TGTGCCAGCAGTTTCAGGGACAGGGGGAATCAGCCCCAGCATTTT
TRBJ2-2 | TRBV28 | - | TRBD1 | CASSRDRAGTGELFF | TGTGCCAGCAGCCGGGACAGGGCGGGCACCGGGGAGCTGTTTTTT
TRBJ1-5 | TRBV19 | - | - | CASSWGRQGNQPQHF | TGTGCCAGTAGTTGGGGCAGGCAGGGCAATCAGCCCCAGCATTTT
TRBJ1-2 | TRBV2 | - | - | CASRQYFYTF | TGTGCCAGCAGGCAATACTTTTACACCTTC
TRBJ2-2 | TRBV6-4 | - | - | CASSSRGNTGELFF | TGTGCCAGCAGTAGCAGGGGGAACACCGGGGAGCTGTTTTTT
TRBJ2-2 | TRBV27 | - | TRBD2 | CASSFWGGGSGELFF | TGTGCCAGCAGTTTCTGGGGGGGAGGATCCGGGGAGCTGTTTTTT
TRBJ2-1 | TRBV9 | few | TRBD1 | CASSVLGQGQNEQFF | TGTGCCAGCAGCGTACTGGGACAGGGACAGAATGAGCAGTTCTTC
TRBJ1-1 | TRBV11-2 | - | - | CASSSEQGNTEAFF | TGTGCCAGCAGCTCGGAACAGGGGAACACTGAAGCTTTCTTT
TRBJ2-3 | TRBV5-1 | - | TRBD2 | CASSPGTSGSRDTQYF | TGCGCCAGCAGCCCCGGGACTAGCGGGAGTCGGGATACGCAGTATTTT